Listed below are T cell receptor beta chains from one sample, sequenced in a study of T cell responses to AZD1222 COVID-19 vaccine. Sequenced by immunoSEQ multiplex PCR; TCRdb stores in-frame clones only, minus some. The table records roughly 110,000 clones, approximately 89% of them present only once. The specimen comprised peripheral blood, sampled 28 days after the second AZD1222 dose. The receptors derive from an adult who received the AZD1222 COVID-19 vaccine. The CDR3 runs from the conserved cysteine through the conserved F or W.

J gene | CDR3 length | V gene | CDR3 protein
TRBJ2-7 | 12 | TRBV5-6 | CASSLGTEQQYF
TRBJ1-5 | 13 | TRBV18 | CASSRTGEQPQHF
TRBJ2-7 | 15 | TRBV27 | CASSRGQSTSYEQYF
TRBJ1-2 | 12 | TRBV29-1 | CSVEGALPGYTF
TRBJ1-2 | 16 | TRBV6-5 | CASSYSPGQGGYGYTF
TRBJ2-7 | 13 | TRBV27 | CASGRQGWNEQYF
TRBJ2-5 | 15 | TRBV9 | CASSDLGQGRETQYF
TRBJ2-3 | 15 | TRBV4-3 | CASSQDRGNRGTQYF
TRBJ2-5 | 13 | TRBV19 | CASSAGGVKTQYF
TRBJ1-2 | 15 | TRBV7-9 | CASSLGVSGSYGYTF
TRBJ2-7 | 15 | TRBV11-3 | CASSLNRGSSYEQYF
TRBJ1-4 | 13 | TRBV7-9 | CASSPLGREKLFF
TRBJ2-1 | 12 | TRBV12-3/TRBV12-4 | CASSPPGSEQFF
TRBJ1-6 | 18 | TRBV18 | CASSTRTPDSSYNSPLHF
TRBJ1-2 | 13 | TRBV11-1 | CASSLGHDYGYTF
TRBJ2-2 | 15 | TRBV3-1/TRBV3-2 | CASSPQAGNTGELFF
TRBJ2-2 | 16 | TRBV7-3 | CASSLTGTPRGGELFF
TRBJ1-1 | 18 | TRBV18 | CASSRGTGGLGMNTEAFF
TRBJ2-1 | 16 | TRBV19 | CASSTLVGGERDEQFF
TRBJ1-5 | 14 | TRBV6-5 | CASSPGGHDQPQHF
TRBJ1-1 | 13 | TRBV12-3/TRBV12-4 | CASSSRINTEAFF
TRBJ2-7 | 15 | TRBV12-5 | CASGLGQGDFDEQYF
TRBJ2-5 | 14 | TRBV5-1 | CASTLGTGEETQYF
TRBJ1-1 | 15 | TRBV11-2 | CASSPSRQANTEAFF
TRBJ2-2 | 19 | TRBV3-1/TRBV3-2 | CASNQHRIAGGPNTGELFF
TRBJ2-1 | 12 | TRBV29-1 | CSVVVTGDEQFF
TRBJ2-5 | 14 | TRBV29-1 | CSVRAGTRGETQYF
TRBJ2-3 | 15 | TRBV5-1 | CASSLGVLRTDTQYF
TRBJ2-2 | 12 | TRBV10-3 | CAISDPPGELFF
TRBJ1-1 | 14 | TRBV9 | CASSLTSMNTEAFF
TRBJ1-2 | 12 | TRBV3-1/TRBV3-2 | CASSQEGRAGTF
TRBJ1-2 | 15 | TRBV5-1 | CASSLGSGYNYGYTF
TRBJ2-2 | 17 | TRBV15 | CATSRDSSGMNTGELFF
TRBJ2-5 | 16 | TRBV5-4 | CASSLDGGAYQETQYF
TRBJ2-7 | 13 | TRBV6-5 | CASKERGGSEQYF
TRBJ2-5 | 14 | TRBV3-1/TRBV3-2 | CASTVQGQWGTQYF
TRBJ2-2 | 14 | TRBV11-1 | CASRLGQGTGELFF
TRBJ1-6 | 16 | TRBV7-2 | CASSLRERSYNSPLHF
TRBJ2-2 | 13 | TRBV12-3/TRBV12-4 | CASTWGGGGELFF
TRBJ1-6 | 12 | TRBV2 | CASSIPNSPLHF
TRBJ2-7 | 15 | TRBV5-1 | CASSLDSGGAYEQYF
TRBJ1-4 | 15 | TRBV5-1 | CASSLGAKTNEKLFF
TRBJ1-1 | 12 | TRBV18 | CASSPFEGRAFF
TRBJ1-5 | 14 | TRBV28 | CASSSGTAFYPQHF
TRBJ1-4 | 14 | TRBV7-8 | CASSPASTNEKLFF